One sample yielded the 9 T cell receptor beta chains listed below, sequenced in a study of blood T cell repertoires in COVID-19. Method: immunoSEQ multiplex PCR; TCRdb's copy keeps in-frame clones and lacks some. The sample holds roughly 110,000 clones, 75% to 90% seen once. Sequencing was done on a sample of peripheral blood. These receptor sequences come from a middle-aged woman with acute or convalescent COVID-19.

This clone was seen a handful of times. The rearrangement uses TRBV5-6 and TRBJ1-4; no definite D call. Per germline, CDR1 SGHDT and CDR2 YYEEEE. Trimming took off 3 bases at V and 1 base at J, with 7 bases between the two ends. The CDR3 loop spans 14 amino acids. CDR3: CASSSVITNEKLFF. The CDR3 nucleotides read TGTGCCAGCAGCTCGGTTATAACTAATGAAAAACTGTTTTTT.

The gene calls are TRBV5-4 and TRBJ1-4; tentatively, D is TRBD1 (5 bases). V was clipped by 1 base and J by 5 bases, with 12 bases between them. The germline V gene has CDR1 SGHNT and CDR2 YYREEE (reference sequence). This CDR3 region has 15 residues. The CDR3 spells CASSLNMRQNEKLFF. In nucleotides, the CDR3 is TGTGCCAGCAGCTTGAATATGAGACAGAATGAAAAACTGTTTTTT.

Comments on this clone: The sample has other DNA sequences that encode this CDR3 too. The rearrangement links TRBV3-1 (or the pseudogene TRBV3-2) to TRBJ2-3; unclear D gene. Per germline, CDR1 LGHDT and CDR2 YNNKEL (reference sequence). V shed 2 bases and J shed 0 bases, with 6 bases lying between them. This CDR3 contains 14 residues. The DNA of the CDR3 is TGTGCCAGCAGCCAACAGACTAGCACAGATACGCAGTATTTT. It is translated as CASSQQTSTDTQYF.

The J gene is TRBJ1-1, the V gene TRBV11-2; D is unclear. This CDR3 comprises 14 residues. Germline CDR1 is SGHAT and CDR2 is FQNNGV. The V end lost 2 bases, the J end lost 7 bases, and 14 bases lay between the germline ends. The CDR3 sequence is CASSLYSGGSEAFF. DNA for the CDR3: TGTGCCAGCAGCTTATACTCTGGAGGGAGTGAAGCTTTCTTT.

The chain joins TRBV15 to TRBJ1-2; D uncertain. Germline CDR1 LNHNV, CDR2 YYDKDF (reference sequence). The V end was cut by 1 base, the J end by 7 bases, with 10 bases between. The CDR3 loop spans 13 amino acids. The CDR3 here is CATSRGNEVGYTF. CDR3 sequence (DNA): TGTGCCACCAGCAGAGGGAACGAGGTTGGCTACACCTTC.

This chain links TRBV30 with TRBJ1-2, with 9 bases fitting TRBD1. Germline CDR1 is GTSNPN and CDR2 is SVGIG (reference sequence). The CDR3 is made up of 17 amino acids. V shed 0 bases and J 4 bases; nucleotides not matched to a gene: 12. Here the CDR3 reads CAWSVLRTDRGAYGYTF. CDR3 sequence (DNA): TGTGCCTGGAGTGTTTTAAGGACGGACAGGGGCGCCTATGGCTACACCTTC.

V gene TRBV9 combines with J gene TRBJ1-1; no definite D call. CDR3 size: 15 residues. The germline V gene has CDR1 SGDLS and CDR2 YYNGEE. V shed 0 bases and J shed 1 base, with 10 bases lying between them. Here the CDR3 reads CASSVDGRANTEAFF. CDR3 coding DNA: TGTGCCAGCAGCGTAGATGGGCGGGCGAACACTGAAGCTTTCTTT.

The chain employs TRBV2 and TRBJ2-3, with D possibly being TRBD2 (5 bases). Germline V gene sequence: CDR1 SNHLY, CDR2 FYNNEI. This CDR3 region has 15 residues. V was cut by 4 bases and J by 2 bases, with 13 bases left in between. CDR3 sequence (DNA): TGTGCCAGCAGTGTAGGCGGGCCGTACACAGATACGCAGTATTTT. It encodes CASSVGGPYTDTQYF.

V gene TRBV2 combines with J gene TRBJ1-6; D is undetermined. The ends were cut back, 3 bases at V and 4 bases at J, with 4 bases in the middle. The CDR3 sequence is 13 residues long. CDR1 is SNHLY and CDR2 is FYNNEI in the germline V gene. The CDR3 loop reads CASSDEYNSPLHF. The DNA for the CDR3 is TGTGCCAGCAGTGATGAGTATAATTCACCCCTCCACTTT.